Following are 28 T cell receptor beta chains from one sample sequenced in a study of OX40 agonist ivuxolimab in advanced cancers. Here immunoSEQ multiplex PCR was the method, and the copy in TCRdb shows in-frame clones only, minus some. The sample includes around 50,000 clones, over 70% of them seen just once. The material sequenced was CD4+ or CD8+ T cells sorted from blood, taken in a trial of the OX40 agonist ivuxolimab. The receptors come from an adult with an advanced solid tumor such as melanoma, head and neck, liver or kidney cancer.

This chain joins TRBV7-2 and TRBJ1-3; 7 bases agree with TRBD1. This CDR3 is 18 amino acids long. V lost 0 bases, J lost 0 bases, and 8 bases stayed unmatched. Germline values: CDR1 SGHTA, CDR2 FQGNSA. CDR3 protein: CASSLALRGLNSGNTIYF. CDR3 sequence (DNA): TGTGCCAGCAGCTTAGCCCTAAGGGGGCTTAACTCTGGAAACACCATATATTTT.

The chain joins TRBV5-5 to TRBJ2-2; D ambiguous. V was cut by 0 bases and J by 5 bases, with 5 bases left in between. CDR1 is SGHKS, CDR2 YYEKEE, per germline (reference sequence). The CDR3 is made up of 13 amino acids. The DNA for the CDR3 is TGTGCCAGCAGCTTGGCTGGGACCGGGGAGCTGTTTTTT. Its translation: CASSLAGTGELFF.

This chain joins TRBV4-1 and TRBJ2-3; D may be TRBD1 (6 bases). The CDR3 is 16 residues long. Germline loops: CDR1 MGHRA, CDR2 YSYEKL. Deletions cut 4 bases from V and 2 bases from J, with 16 bases between. The CDR3: CASSLQGPPNTDTQYF. As DNA, the CDR3 is TGCGCCAGCAGCCTACAGGGACCGCCAAACACAGATACGCAGTATTTT.

This chain links TRBV11-2 with TRBJ2-2, with D uncertain. Germline assignment: CDR1 SGHAT and CDR2 FQNNGV. Trimming took 2 bases from V and 6 from J, leaving 4 bases between them. The CDR3 has 12 amino acids. CDR3 region: CASSLPSGELFF. The CDR3 nucleotides read TGTGCCAGCAGCTTACCTTCCGGGGAGCTGTTTTTT. Full variable domain (rest looked up from reference TRBV11-2 and TRBJ2-2): EAGVAQSPRYKIIEKRQSVAFWCNPISGHATLYWYQQILGQGPKLLIQFQNNGVVDDSQLPKDRFSAERLKGVDSTLKIQPAKLEDSAVYLCASSLPSGELFFGEGSRLTVL.

CDR3 sequence reads: CASSPPRPREGWGYTF. The CDR3 nucleotides are TGTGCCAGCAGCCCCCCCCGGCCAAGGGAGGGATGGGGCTACACCTTC. The chain carries TRBV7-2 and TRBJ1-2; D is ambiguous. Trimming removed 5 bases from V and 8 bases from J, with 24 bases in between. Germline V CDR1 and CDR2: SGHTA, FQGNSA. The CDR3 runs 16 residues. Complete variable domain (other parts from reference TRBV7-2 and TRBJ1-2): GAGVSQSPSNKVTEKGKDVELRCDPISGHTALYWYRQSLGQGLEFLIYFQGNSAPDKSGLPSDRFSAERTGGSVSTLTIQRTQQEDSAVYLCASSPPRPREGWGYTFGSGTRLTVV.

The rearrangement uses TRBV20-1 and TRBJ1-1; no definite D call. CDR1 and CDR2 (germline): DFQATT, SNEGSKA (reference sequence). Trimming pared 5 bases from V and 1 base from J, leaving 2 bases between. The CDR3 length is 10 residues. This CDR3 is CSAPNTEAFF. DNA for the CDR3: TGCAGTGCTCCGAACACTGAAGCTTTCTTT.

The rearrangement uses TRBV2 and TRBJ1-1, with 7 bases lining up with TRBD1. This CDR3 region has 13 residues. CDR1 is SNHLY and CDR2 is FYNNEI in the germline V gene. With 7 bases clipped from V and 5 bases from J, the junction kept 7 bases outside the gene matches. The CDR3 DNA is TGTGCCAGCAAGGGGGCAGAGGGTACTGAAGCTTTCTTT. Translation: CASKGAEGTEAFF.

The chain carries TRBV11-3 and TRBJ2-1; TRBD1 or TRBD2 may be the D gene (5 bases each). V lost 2 bases and J lost 3, with 14 bases in between. The CDR3 runs to 16 residues. Germline loops: CDR1 SGHNT, CDR2 YENEEA. The CDR3 loop reads CASSLNRDHRYNEQFF. The CDR3 coding sequence is TGTGCCAGCAGCTTAAACCGGGACCACCGCTACAATGAGCAGTTCTTC.

This sequence joins TRBV28 and TRBJ1-3; possible D gene TRBD1, 5 bases. Germline CDR1 and CDR2: MDHEN and SYDVKM. This CDR3 contains 14 residues. V lost 6 bases to trimming and J lost 3 bases, with 12 bases between them. The CDR3 DNA reads as TGTGCCAGCAGACCCGGACAAAGTGGAAACACCATATATTTT. Protein: CASRPGQSGNTIYF.

This sequence joins TRBV5-6 and TRBJ2-2; D unresolved. V lost 4 bases, J lost 6 bases, and 13 bases lay in between. The germline V gene encodes CDR1 SGHDT and CDR2 YYEEEE. The CDR3 runs 14 residues. The CDR3 is CASSRDKGAGELFF. In DNA form, the CDR3 reads TGTGCCAGCAGCCGAGACAAGGGTGCCGGGGAGCTGTTTTTT.

The J gene is TRBJ1-5, the V gene TRBV6-1, with D uncertain. The V gene lost 7 bases and the J gene lost 5 bases, with 6 bases spanning the gap. The V gene's germline CDR1 is MNHNS and CDR2 SASEGT. The CDR3 spans 11 residues. DNA of the CDR3: TGTGCCAGCAAGGGAGATCAGCCCCAGCATTTT. Translated: CASKGDQPQHF.

The CDR3 loop is CSAEGRPDTEAFF. The CDR3 DNA sequence: TGCAGCGCCGAGGGACGGCCGGACACTGAAGCTTTCTTT. The chain couples TRBV29-1 to TRBJ1-1, with D possibly TRBD1 on 5 matching bases. This CDR3 spans 13 amino acids. Germline V gives CDR1 SQVTM, CDR2 ANQGSEA. V was cut by 7 bases and J by 3 bases, with 15 bases left in between.

This clone was detected once. The rearrangement links TRBV10-3 to TRBJ1-2; the D is unclear. The CDR3 has 15 amino acids. The V end lost 2 bases, the J end lost 0 bases, and 10 bases lay between the germline ends. From germline, CDR1 is ENHRY and CDR2 SYGVKD. The CDR3 spells CAISETVGANYGYTF. The CDR3 region has the DNA TGTGCCATCAGTGAGACTGTAGGAGCTAACTATGGCTACACCTTC.

V usage is TRBV2 and J usage is TRBJ2-3; D is undetermined. CDR1 is SNHLY, CDR2 FYNNEI, per germline. V was clipped by 7 bases and J by 5 bases, with 16 bases between them. The CDR3 loop spans 14 amino acids. As DNA, the CDR3 is TGTGCCAGCACCCTCTTGCGGACGGAAGATACGCAGTATTTT. This encodes CASTLLRTEDTQYF.

The chain couples TRBV11-2 to TRBJ2-1; a weak D match, TRBD2 (5 bases). This CDR3 has 18 amino acids. Trimming shortened V by 5 bases and J by 4 bases, and 24 bases separated the two germline ends. Germline-derived CDR1 and CDR2 are SGHAT and FQNNGV. This CDR3 reads CASSPLLGAPGIYNEQFF. The CDR3 nucleotides are TGTGCCAGCAGCCCGCTACTAGGCGCCCCTGGGATTTACAATGAGCAGTTCTTC.

For the CDR3, the DNA is TGTGCCAGCAGCCTCCGGGACAGGGGGCTTGACGAGCAGTACTTC. Translating it yields CASSLRDRGLDEQYF. The J gene is TRBJ2-7, the V gene TRBV7-8, with 12 bases lining up with TRBD1. The V gene's germline CDR1 is SGHVS and CDR2 FQNEAQ. The CDR3 runs 15 residues. The V segment lost 5 bases and the J segment 5 bases; nucleotides outside the gene matches: 7.

V gene TRBV28 combines with J gene TRBJ1-3; 7 positions agree with TRBD1. The CDR3 runs to 14 residues. V shed 6 bases, J shed 7 bases, and the junction held 9 bases outside the gene matches. Looked up from germline, CDR1 is MDHEN and CDR2 is SYDVKM. The CDR3 sequence: CASSLMGQWNTIYF. CDR3 DNA: TGTGCCAGCAGCCTAATGGGACAGTGGAACACCATATATTTT.

The chain joins TRBV4-3 to TRBJ2-1; D might be TRBD2 (6 bases). CDR3 length equals 16 residues. In germline, CDR1 is LGHNA, CDR2 YSLEER. V was cut by 1 base and J by 1 base, with 11 bases left in between. In DNA, the CDR3 is TGCGCCAGCAGCCAAGTAGGGCGGGAATCCTACAATGAGCAGTTCTTC. Translation gives CASSQVGRESYNEQFF.

This chain connects TRBV2 to TRBJ1-1, with D perhaps TRBD1 (6 bases). The CDR3 runs 13 residues. Germline V lookup: CDR1 SNHLY, CDR2 FYNNEI. Trimming removed 1 base at V and 10 bases at J, with 13 bases between. The CDR3 nucleotides are TGTGCCAGCAGTGAAGGACAGGAGGAGAGAGCTTTCTTT. Translating it yields CASSEGQEERAFF.

As DNA, the CDR3 is TGCGCCAGCAGCTTGAGCTTCGGACTTAATTCACCCCTCCACTTT. This encodes CASSLSFGLNSPLHF. This chain uses TRBV5-1 with TRBJ1-6, with D hard to call. Trimming removed 1 base at V and 6 bases at J, with 11 bases between. The CDR3 runs to 15 residues. Germline-derived CDR1 and CDR2 are SGHRS and YFSETQ. The full variable domain, with the rest looked up from reference TRBV5-1 and TRBJ1-6, is KAGVTQTPRYLIKTRGQQVTLSCSPISGHRSVSWYQQTPGQGLQFLFEYFSETQRNKGNFPGRFSGRQFSNSRSEMNVSTLELGDSALYLCASSLSFGLNSPLHFGNGTRLTVT.

Worth noting for this clone: Within the sample, other DNA sequences also encode this same CDR3. The chain uses TRBV7-9 and TRBJ2-7; the D gene could be TRBD1 or TRBD2 (5 bases each). The length of the CDR3 is 13 residues. CDR1 is SEHNR, CDR2 FQNEAQ, per germline (reference sequence). Deletions cut 3 bases from V and 6 bases from J, with 12 bases between. This CDR3 is CASSLAGTGEQYV. Written as DNA, the CDR3 is TGTGCCAGCAGCTTGGCAGGGACGGGCGAGCAGTACGTC.

The rearrangement joins TRBV6-5 to TRBJ2-7; 7 positions agree with TRBD1. In germline, CDR1 is MNHEY, CDR2 SVGAGI. CDR3 length: 15 amino acids. The trim removed 2 bases at V and 3 bases at J, leaving 7 bases unmatched. The CDR3 sequence: CASSYHGQAFYEQYF. DNA of the CDR3: TGTGCCAGCAGTTACCACGGACAGGCCTTCTACGAGCAGTACTTC.

The chain joins TRBV10-2 to TRBJ1-5; 9 bases fit TRBD1. The germline V gene encodes CDR1 WSHSY and CDR2 SAAADI. The V gene end was trimmed by 6 bases and the J gene end by 2 bases; junction bases not matched to a gene: 5. The CDR3 is 15 residues long. The chain's CDR3 is CASSATGGGNQPQHF. The CDR3 DNA reads TGCGCCAGCAGCGCCACAGGGGGCGGCAATCAGCCCCAGCATTTT.

The chain recombines TRBV14 with TRBJ2-1; the match to TRBD2 covers 7 bases. J was trimmed by 6 bases and V by 1 base; bases with no gene match: 6. Germline loops: CDR1 SGHDN, CDR2 FVKESK. This CDR3 has 15 residues. Here the CDR3 DNA reads TGTGCCAGCAGCCAAGTTGCGGGAGCCCCCAATGAGCAGTTCTTC. It specifies CASSQVAGAPNEQFF.

V usage is TRBV28 and J usage is TRBJ2-1, with D perhaps matching TRBD1 or TRBD2 (6 bases each). V lost 7 bases and J lost 4, with 26 bases in between. Germline-derived CDR1 and CDR2 are MDHEN and SYDVKM. The CDR3 sequence is 18 residues long. CDR3 sequence (DNA): TGTGCCAGCACCCTTGATAAGGGCCTTCGAGGGGGGTACAATGAGCAGTTCTTC. This sequence encodes CASTLDKGLRGGYNEQFF.

V and J are TRBV7-2 and TRBJ2-3, with no clear D. The CDR3 is 12 amino acids. The germline gives CDR1 SGHTA, CDR2 FQGNSA. Trimming left V 5 bases short and J 4 bases short, with 7 bases between. The CDR3 nucleotides are TGTGCCAGCAGCCCTACACCAGATACGCAGTATTTT. As protein: CASSPTPDTQYF.

The rearrangement joins TRBV14 to TRBJ2-5; D not resolved. Germline V gene lookup returns CDR1 SGHDN and CDR2 FVKESK. Trimming shortened V by 0 bases and J by 8 bases, and 7 bases separated the two germline ends. This CDR3 contains 12 residues. CDR3 protein: CASSQELATQYF. The CDR3 DNA sequence: TGTGCCAGCAGCCAAGAATTAGCTACCCAGTACTTC.

The V gene is TRBV27, the J gene TRBJ1-5, with TRBD1 matching over 7 bases. The CDR3 consists of 13 residues. CDR1 is MNHEY, CDR2 SMNVEV, per germline (reference sequence). V was clipped by 4 bases and J by 5 bases; unmatched bases: 2. The CDR3 coding sequence is TGTGCCAGCAGTTGGGACAGTTATCAGCCCCAGCATTTT. Its protein is CASSWDSYQPQHF.